Listed below are T cell receptor beta chains from one sample, sequenced in a study of T cell repertoires in cytomegalovirus infection. No antigens are known for them. TCRdb reprocessed the reads via MiXCR and lists one record per CDR3 protein. The repertoire has 62,000 or so distinct CDR3 sequences, over 20% of them found once; the top ten carry around 72%. The sequences come from CD8+ T cells from cultured PBMCs, collected from culture after CMV antigen stimulation. The receptors stem from a human donor in good health (CMV status not recorded). Some clones in this sample may be carry-over from other donors' samples. CDR3s include the opening cysteine and the closing phenylalanine or tryptophan. The order of the fields is J gene, clone size, D gene, CDR3 length, V gene, CDR3 protein, CDR3 DNA. The D gene is left open where the match is weak. Part of the rows lack a size; the others show once, few, many or a class for expanded clones.

j_gene: TRBJ1-5; abundance: many; d_gene: -; len: 13; v_gene: TRBV4-3; CDR3aa: CASSQEEGQPQHF; CDR3nt: TGCGCCAGCAGCCAAGAAGAAGGTCAGCCCCAGCATTTT
j_gene: TRBJ1-5; abundance: -; d_gene: -; len: 15; v_gene: TRBV4-1; CDR3aa: CASSQVIHSNQPQHF; CDR3nt: TGCGCCAGCAGCCAAGTTATACATAGCAATCAGCCCCAGCATTTT
j_gene: TRBJ2-7; abundance: few; d_gene: -; len: 15; v_gene: TRBV20-1; CDR3aa: CSARDMQGSHYEQYF; CDR3nt: TGCAGTGCTAGAGATATGCAGGGATCTCACTACGAGCAGTACTTC
j_gene: TRBJ2-1; abundance: -; d_gene: TRBD1; len: 18; v_gene: TRBV7-9; CDR3aa: CASSSLAGQGRYYNEQFF; CDR3nt: TGTGCCAGCAGCTCTCTGGCCGGACAGGGGAGATATTACAATGAGCAGTTCTTC
j_gene: TRBJ1-2; abundance: -; d_gene: -; len: 13; v_gene: TRBV27; CDR3aa: CASSLRAGRGYTF; CDR3nt: TGTGCCAGCAGTTTAAGGGCAGGGCGAGGCTACACCTTC
j_gene: TRBJ2-7; abundance: -; d_gene: TRBD1; len: 16; v_gene: TRBV12-3/TRBV12-4; CDR3aa: CASSFGGQGKSYEQYF; CDR3nt: TGTGCCAGCAGTTTCGGGGGACAGGGCAAGTCCTACGAGCAGTACTTC
j_gene: TRBJ1-1; abundance: -; d_gene: TRBD1; len: 17; v_gene: TRBV25-1; CDR3aa: CASSEFIGTGLNTEAFF; CDR3nt: TGTGCCAGCAGTGAATTCATAGGGACAGGGCTGAACACTGAAGCTTTCTTT
j_gene: TRBJ2-7; abundance: -; d_gene: -; len: 15; v_gene: TRBV7-2; CDR3aa: CASSFEGLPSYEQYF; CDR3nt: TGTGCCAGCAGCTTTGAAGGTCTCCCTTCCTACGAGCAGTACTTC
j_gene: TRBJ2-3; abundance: -; d_gene: TRBD2; len: 16; v_gene: TRBV6-5; CDR3aa: CASSYSASGGTDTQYF; CDR3nt: TGTGCCAGCAGTTACTCGGCTAGCGGGGGCACAGATACGCAGTATTTT
j_gene: TRBJ1-2; abundance: many; d_gene: -; len: 16; v_gene: TRBV12-3/TRBV12-4; CDR3aa: CASSLAGLLSNYGYTF; CDR3nt: TGTGCCAGCAGTTTAGCGGGGCTGCTGTCCAACTATGGCTACACCTTC
j_gene: TRBJ2-7; abundance: -; d_gene: TRBD2; len: 15; v_gene: TRBV7-2; CDR3aa: CASSSQRGASHEQYF; CDR3nt: TGTGCCAGCAGCTCCCAGCGGGGCGCCTCCCACGAGCAGTACTTC
j_gene: TRBJ1-4; abundance: few; d_gene: TRBD1; len: 17; v_gene: TRBV7-9; CDR3aa: CASSRPGQGAANEKLFF; CDR3nt: TGTGCCAGCAGCCGTCCGGGACAGGGGGCGGCTAATGAAAAACTGTTTTTT
j_gene: TRBJ1-1; abundance: -; d_gene: -; len: 12; v_gene: TRBV7-9; CDR3aa: CASSGGNTEAFF; CDR3nt: TGTGCCAGCAGCGGGGGGAACACTGAAGCTTTCTTT
j_gene: TRBJ1-1; abundance: few; d_gene: -; len: 14; v_gene: TRBV6-2/TRBV6-3; CDR3aa: CASSLVGANTEAFF; CDR3nt: TGTGCCAGCAGCTTGGTGGGGGCGAACACTGAAGCTTTCTTT
j_gene: TRBJ1-4; abundance: -; d_gene: -; len: 15; v_gene: TRBV5-6; CDR3aa: CASSPGHPGIEKLFF; CDR3nt: TGTGCCAGCAGCCCAGGACACCCGGGGATCGAAAAACTGTTTTTT